This T cell receptor (beta chain) was captured in a study of OX40 agonist ivuxolimab in advanced cancers. Study overall: Patients were treated with intravenous ivuxolimab, dosed at 0.01 to 10 mg/kg and infused every 2 weeks. The dose-escalation group included hepatocellular carcinoma, melanoma, renal cell carcinoma and head and neck cancer. Study results and caveats: Doses of 0.1 to 3.0 mg/kg were accompanied by clonal expansion of CD4+ and CD8+ blood T cells by week 6.

The CDR3 has 14 residues. Unmatched junction bases numbered 7, after V lost 2 bases and J lost 4 bases. Germline V gene lookup returns CDR1 GTSNPN and CDR2 SVGIG (reference sequence). Some clones are missing from TCRdb's copy, which holds only in-frame ones; the method was immunoSEQ multiplex PCR. The table lists 71,000 or so clones, 85% to 95% of them singletons. In regard to this clone: The antigen is undetermined.

The source was CD4+ or CD8+ T cells sorted from blood, collected in a trial of the OX40 agonist ivuxolimab. The TCR sequence derives from an adult with an advanced solid tumor such as melanoma, head and neck, liver or kidney cancer. The rearrangement uses TRBV30 and TRBJ2-7; 8 bases agree with TRBD1. The chain's CDR3 is CAWSIGQGGYEQYF. The CDR3, as DNA: TGTGCCTGGAGTATCGGACAGGGAGGATACGAGCAGTACTTC.